Presented here are 20 T cell receptor beta chains from one specimen sequenced in a study of blood T cells in healthy people across ages. A sample-barcoded 5' primer and a J-beta primer mix were used in a second PCR of about 6 to 12 cycles. TCRdb analysed the 5' RACE reads with MiXCR anew, one entry per CDR3 protein. The data hold about 1.1 million distinct CDR3 sequences, with roughly two fifths observed a single time. Sequencing was done on a sample of blood. The receptors stem from a man aged 18 to 29 in good health.

J is TRBJ2-5 and V is TRBV4-3, with 9 nucleotides matching TRBD2. V lost 0 bases and J lost 2; bases outside the gene matches: 7. The CDR3 covers 17 residues. CDR1 and CDR2 (germline): LGHNA, YSLEER. CDR3: CASSQDLASGVQETQYF. CDR3 sequence (DNA): TGCGCCAGCAGCCAAGATCTCGCTAGCGGGGTTCAAGAGACCCAGTACTTC.

The chain recombines TRBV13 with TRBJ2-3; 7 bases map to TRBD2. Germline values: CDR1 PRHDT, CDR2 FYEKMQ (reference sequence). With 5 bases clipped from V and 0 bases from J, the junction kept 11 bases outside the gene matches. The CDR3 length is 17 residues. The CDR3 sequence is CASSPRAKRGSTDTQYF. The CDR3 region has the DNA TGTGCCAGCAGCCCGCGGGCTAAGCGGGGTAGCACAGATACGCAGTATTTT. Full variable domain (outside the CDR3, taken from reference TRBV13 and TRBJ2-3): AAGVIQSPRHLIKEKRETATLKCYPIPRHDTVYWYQQGPGQDPQFLISFYEKMQSDKGSIPDRFSAQQFSDYHSELNMSSLELGDSALYFCASSPRAKRGSTDTQYFGPGTRLTVL.

This clonotype appeared many times. The chain couples TRBV20-1 to TRBJ1-1; D is unclear. V was pared by 1 base and J by 1 base, with 10 bases between. The CDR3 runs to 14 residues. Germline V gene sequence: CDR1 DFQATT, CDR2 SNEGSKA (reference sequence). The CDR3: CSARVDTRNTEAFF. For the CDR3, the DNA is TGCAGTGCTAGAGTCGACACAAGGAACACTGAAGCTTTCTTT.

This chain links TRBV5-1 with TRBJ2-3; 8 bases line up with TRBD2. The CDR3 length is 15 residues. CDR1 is SGHRS, CDR2 YFSETQ, per germline. V was clipped by 7 bases and J by 6 bases; unmatched bases: 13. The CDR3 bases are TGCGCCAGCTCCTACCTAGCGGGCCAGTGGGATACGCAGTATTTT. Translation: CASSYLAGQWDTQYF.

V and J are TRBV12-3 or TRBV12-4 and TRBJ1-6, with D possibly being TRBD1 (6 bases). The V end lost 7 bases, the J end lost 6 bases, and 16 bases lay between the germline ends. The CDR3 consists of 15 residues. As DNA, the CDR3 is TGTGCCAGCAAGGGGGTCGACGGTTCTAATTCACCCCTCCACTTT. It specifies CASKGVDGSNSPLHF.

The chain recombines TRBV7-9 with TRBJ2-7; weak D call: TRBD2 (5 bases). CDR3 length: 13 residues. V lost 5 bases and J lost 3, with 11 bases in between. Germline CDR1 reads SEHNR; CDR2 reads FQNEAQ (reference sequence). The CDR3 here is CASSIREYYEQYF. CDR3 sequence (DNA): TGTGCCAGCAGCATTAGGGAGTACTACGAGCAGTACTTC.

A remark on this clonotype: This may arise from a read error, as a much more abundant clone is one base away. V gene TRBV29-1 combines with J gene TRBJ2-5; TRBD2 matches 12 bases. Germline V lookup: CDR1 SQVTM, CDR2 ANQGSEA. The junction had 13 bases not matched to a gene; V was cut back by 6 bases and J by 11 bases. CDR3 size: 14 residues. CDR3 coding DNA: TGCAGCGTCGATGGACTAGCGGGGCACAATGAGCAGTACTTC. Translated, it gives CSVDGLAGHNEQYF.

J is TRBJ1-6 and V is TRBV10-3; perhaps TRBD1 as D (6 bases). This CDR3 comprises 14 residues. Germline-derived CDR1 and CDR2 are ENHRY and SYGVKD. V lost 6 bases and J 11 bases, leaving 17 bases between the germline ends. CDR3 nucleotide sequence: TGTGCCATCAGCGCTGCGGGGGCTAGCGCACCCCTCCACTTT. Translation: CAISAAGASAPLHF.

There are many counts of this clonotype. The gene calls are TRBV4-2 and TRBJ1-2, with no clear D. This CDR3 spans 13 amino acids. V was clipped by 4 bases and J by 4 bases, with 10 bases between them. The germline CDR1 and CDR2 sequences are LGHNA and YNFKEQ. CDR3 region: CASSPGLGYGYTF. The CDR3 DNA is TGTGCCAGCAGCCCTGGACTTGGCTATGGCTACACCTTC.

This clonotype was seen only a few times. V and J are TRBV5-4 and TRBJ2-1; D possibly corresponds to TRBD2 (5 bases). V gave up 4 bases and J gave up 0 bases, with 11 bases separating them. Per germline, CDR1 SGHNT and CDR2 YYREEE (reference sequence). There are 15 residues in the CDR3. CDR3 in amino acids: CASSASSPSYNEQFF. CDR3 DNA: TGTGCCAGCAGCGCATCTAGCCCCTCCTACAATGAGCAGTTCTTC.

This clonotype has ten or more counts. V and J are TRBV9 and TRBJ2-3; no definite D call. Deletions cut 5 bases from V and 4 bases from J, with 2 bases between. The CDR3 consists of 10 residues. Germline assignment: CDR1 SGDLS and CDR2 YYNGEE. CDR3 DNA sequence: TGTGCCAGCAGGGCAGATACGCAGTATTTT. It codes for CASRADTQYF.

This clonotype has a count of ten or more. CDR3 sequence: CASSLLGSLNSPLHF. The CDR3, as DNA: TGTGCCAGCAGCTTATTAGGGTCCCTTAATTCACCCCTCCACTTT. J is TRBJ1-6 and V is TRBV7-9; no definite D call. The germline V and J ends were trimmed by 2 bases and 6 bases, with 11 bases remaining between them. The CDR3 consists of 15 residues. Germline V gene data show CDR1 as SEHNR and CDR2 as FQNEAQ (reference sequence).

This clonotype was observed once. The J gene is TRBJ1-4, the V gene TRBV12-3 or TRBV12-4; D possibly corresponds to TRBD1 (5 bases). The CDR3 runs 14 residues. Trimming cost V 5 bases and J 6 bases, with 13 bases left between them. The CDR3 here is CASSVMQGDEKLFF. In DNA, the CDR3 is TGTGCCAGCAGTGTCATGCAAGGGGATGAAAAACTGTTTTTT.

The V and J genes are TRBV5-1 and TRBJ1-1; D is uncertain. This CDR3 contains 13 residues. The V end was cut by 0 bases, the J end by 7 bases, with 10 bases between. Germline CDR1 is SGHRS and CDR2 is YFSETQ. Written as DNA, the CDR3 is TGCGCCAGCAGCTTGGCCGTAGGCTATGAAGCTTTCTTT. Translated: CASSLAVGYEAFF.

The chain uses TRBV7-2 and TRBJ1-5, with D perhaps TRBD1 (5 bases). V gave up 0 bases and J gave up 9 bases, with 9 bases separating them. The germline gives CDR1 SGHTA, CDR2 FQGNSA. The CDR3 has 13 amino acids. Here the CDR3 reads CASSLAREGPQHF. In DNA form, the CDR3 reads TGTGCCAGCAGCTTAGCCAGGGAGGGGCCCCAGCATTTT.

This rearrangement joins TRBV20-1 to TRBJ2-3; D not certain. The CDR3 extends over 17 amino acids. Trimming shortened V by 1 base and J by 0 bases, and 17 bases separated the two germline ends. Germline lookup yields CDR1 DFQATT and CDR2 SNEGSKA (reference sequence). In nucleotides, the CDR3 is TGCAGTGCTAGAGTCCTTGGGTTCCGAACTAGCACAGATACGCAGTATTTT. Its translation is CSARVLGFRTSTDTQYF.

This clonotype was picked up a small number of times. The chain has TRBV20-1 and TRBJ1-4; TRBD1 agrees at 8 bases. After removal of 6 bases from V and 8 bases from J, the junction contained 8 bases not matched to a gene. CDR1 is DFQATT and CDR2 is SNEGSKA in the germline V gene (reference sequence). This CDR3 region has 13 residues. The chain's CDR3 is CSAPGQGREKLFF. In nucleotides, the CDR3 is TGCAGTGCCCCCGGACAGGGAAGGGAAAAACTGTTTTTT.

In regard to this clonotype: Being one base from a much bigger clone, this may be a read error. The V and J genes are TRBV12-3 or TRBV12-4 and TRBJ2-3, with 8 bases identical to TRBD1. The CDR3 has 15 amino acids. V shed 6 bases, J shed 4 bases, and the junction held 9 bases outside the gene matches. The CDR3 loop reads CASSEDRVSADTQYF. In DNA form, the CDR3 reads TGTGCCAGCAGCGAGGACAGGGTTAGCGCAGATACGCAGTATTTT.

Of note for this clonotype: Being one base from a much bigger clone, this may be a read error. The chain combines TRBV29-1 with TRBJ2-1; the match to TRBD1 covers 9 bases. Germline assignment: CDR1 SQVTM and CDR2 ANQGSEA. This CDR3 spans 15 amino acids. Here the CDR3 reads CSIDLGDRVYNEQFF. CDR3 nucleotides: TGCAGCATTGATTTGGGGGACAGGGTCTACAATGAGCAGTTCTTC.

J is TRBJ2-1 and V is TRBV27; D perhaps matches TRBD1 (6 bases). Looked up from germline, CDR1 is MNHEY and CDR2 is SMNVEV (reference sequence). V lost 6 bases to trimming and J lost 2 bases, with 20 bases between them. This CDR3 comprises 17 residues. CDR3 DNA sequence: TGTGCCAGCAGGACGAGGGGATGGGACACTACCTACAATGAGCAGTTCTTC. It specifies CASRTRGWDTTYNEQFF.